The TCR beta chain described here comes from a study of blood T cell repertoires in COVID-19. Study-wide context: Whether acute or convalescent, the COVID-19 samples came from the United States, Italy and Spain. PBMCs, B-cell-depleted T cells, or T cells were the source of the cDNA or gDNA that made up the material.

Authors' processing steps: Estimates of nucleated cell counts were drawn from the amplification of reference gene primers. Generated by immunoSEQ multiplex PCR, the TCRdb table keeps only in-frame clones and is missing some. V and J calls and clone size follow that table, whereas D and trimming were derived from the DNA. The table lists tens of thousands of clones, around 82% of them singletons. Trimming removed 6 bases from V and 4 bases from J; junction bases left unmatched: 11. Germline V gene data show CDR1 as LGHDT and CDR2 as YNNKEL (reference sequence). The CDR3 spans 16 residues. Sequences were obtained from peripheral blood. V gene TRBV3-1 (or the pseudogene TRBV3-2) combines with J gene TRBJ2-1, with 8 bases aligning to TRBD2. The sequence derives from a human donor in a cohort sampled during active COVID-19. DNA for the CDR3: TGTGCCAGCAGGTTGCTCGCCAGCGGGGGATACAATGAGCAGTTCTTC. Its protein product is CASRLLASGGYNEQFF.